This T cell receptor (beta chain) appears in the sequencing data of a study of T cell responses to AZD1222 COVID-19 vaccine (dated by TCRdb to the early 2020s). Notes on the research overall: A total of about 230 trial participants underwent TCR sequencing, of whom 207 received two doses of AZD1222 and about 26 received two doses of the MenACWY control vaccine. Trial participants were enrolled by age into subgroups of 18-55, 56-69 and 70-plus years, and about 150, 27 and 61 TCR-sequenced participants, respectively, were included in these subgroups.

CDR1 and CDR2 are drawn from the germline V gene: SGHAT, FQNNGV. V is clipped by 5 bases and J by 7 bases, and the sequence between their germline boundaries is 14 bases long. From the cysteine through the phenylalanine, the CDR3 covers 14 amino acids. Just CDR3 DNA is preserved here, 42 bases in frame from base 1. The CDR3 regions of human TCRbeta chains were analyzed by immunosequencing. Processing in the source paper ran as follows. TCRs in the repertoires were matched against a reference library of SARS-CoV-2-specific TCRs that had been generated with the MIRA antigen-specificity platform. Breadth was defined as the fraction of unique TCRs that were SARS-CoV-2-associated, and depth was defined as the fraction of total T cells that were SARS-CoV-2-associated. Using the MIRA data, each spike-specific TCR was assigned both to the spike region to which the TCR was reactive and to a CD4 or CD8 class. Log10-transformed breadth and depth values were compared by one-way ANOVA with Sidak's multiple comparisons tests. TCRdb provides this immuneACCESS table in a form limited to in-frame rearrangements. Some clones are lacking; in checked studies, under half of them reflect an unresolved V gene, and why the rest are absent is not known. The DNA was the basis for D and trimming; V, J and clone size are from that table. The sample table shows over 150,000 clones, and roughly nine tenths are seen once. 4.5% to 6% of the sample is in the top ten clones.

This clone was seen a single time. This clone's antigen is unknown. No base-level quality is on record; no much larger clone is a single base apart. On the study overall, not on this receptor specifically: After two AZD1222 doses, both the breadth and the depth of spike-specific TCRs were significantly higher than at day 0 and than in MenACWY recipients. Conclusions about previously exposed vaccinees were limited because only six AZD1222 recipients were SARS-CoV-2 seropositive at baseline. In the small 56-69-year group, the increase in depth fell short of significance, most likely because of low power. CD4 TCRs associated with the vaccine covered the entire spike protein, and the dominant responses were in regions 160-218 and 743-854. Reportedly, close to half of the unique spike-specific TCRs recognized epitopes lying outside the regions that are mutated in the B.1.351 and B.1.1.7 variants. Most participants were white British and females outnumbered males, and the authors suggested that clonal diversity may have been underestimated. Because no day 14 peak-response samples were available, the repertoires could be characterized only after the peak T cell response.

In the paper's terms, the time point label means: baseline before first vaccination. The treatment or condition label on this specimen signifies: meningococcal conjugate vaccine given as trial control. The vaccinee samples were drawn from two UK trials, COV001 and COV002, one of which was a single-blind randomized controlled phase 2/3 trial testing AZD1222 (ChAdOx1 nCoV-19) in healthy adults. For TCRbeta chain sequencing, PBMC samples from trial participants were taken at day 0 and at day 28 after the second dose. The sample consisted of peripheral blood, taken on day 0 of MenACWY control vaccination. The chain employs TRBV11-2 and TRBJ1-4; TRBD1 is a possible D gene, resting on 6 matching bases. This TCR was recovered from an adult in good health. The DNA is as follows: TGTGCCAGCAGCCCGTCGAGGGGGATTGAAAAACTGTTTTTT. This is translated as CASSPSRGIEKLFF.